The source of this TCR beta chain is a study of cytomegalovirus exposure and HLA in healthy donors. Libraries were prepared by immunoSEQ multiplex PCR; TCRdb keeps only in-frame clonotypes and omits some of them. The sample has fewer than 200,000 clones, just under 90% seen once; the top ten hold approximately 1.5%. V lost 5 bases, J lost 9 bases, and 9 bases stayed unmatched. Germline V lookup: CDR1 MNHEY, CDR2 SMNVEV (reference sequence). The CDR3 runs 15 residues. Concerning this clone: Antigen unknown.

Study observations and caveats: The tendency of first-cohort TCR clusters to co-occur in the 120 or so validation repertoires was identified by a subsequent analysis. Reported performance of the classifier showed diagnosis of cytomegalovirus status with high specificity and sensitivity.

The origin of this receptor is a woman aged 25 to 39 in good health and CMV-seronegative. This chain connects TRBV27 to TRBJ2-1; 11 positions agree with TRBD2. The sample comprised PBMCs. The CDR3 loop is CASSPLGSGGGEQFF. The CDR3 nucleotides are TGTGCCAGCAGTCCCTTGGGTAGCGGGGGGGGTGAGCAGTTCTTC.